The rows below give T cell receptor beta chains drawn from one sample of a study of T-cell memory formation after mild COVID-19. TCRdb reanalysed the 5' RACE reads using MiXCR and keeps one entry per CDR3 protein. This table has some 120,000 distinct CDR3 sequences, approximately 15% appearing once. The specimen sequenced was PBMCs or a T cell subset sorted from them (not recorded which). Source of these receptors: a man in his late teens or twenties who had mild COVID-19 (a few samples of this study predate the infection). Cell type and time point are not known. The CDR3 runs from the conserved cysteine through the conserved F or W.

cdr3_aa	v_call	j_call
CASSLGLDRYEQYF	TRBV7-8	TRBJ2-7
CASSLGTGVRFF	TRBV5-6	TRBJ2-1
CASSLGLRVGKSYNEQFF	TRBV7-2	TRBJ2-1
CASSIGAGGHIETQYF	TRBV19	TRBJ2-5
CASSSRDLYDEQFF	TRBV9	TRBJ2-1
CASRVSPNTGELFF	TRBV2	TRBJ2-2
CASSLFFGAGYGYTF	TRBV5-1	TRBJ1-2
CSARVGTGGEPQHF	TRBV20-1	TRBJ1-5
CSVEFGEKLFF	TRBV29-1	TRBJ1-4
CASSREVSYEQYF	TRBV4-3	TRBJ2-7
CASRTSPQGGVETQYF	TRBV5-4	TRBJ2-5
CATSEGWQETQYF	TRBV24-1	TRBJ2-5
CASNEPSGGSGGELFF	TRBV6-2/TRBV6-3	TRBJ2-2
CASSYFSPAGNTIYF	TRBV6-5	TRBJ1-3
CASIQRAGGQETQYF	TRBV6-6	TRBJ2-5
CASSRLTSGVTDTQYF	TRBV6-5	TRBJ2-3
CASSPRGDQETQYF	TRBV7-7	TRBJ2-5
CASSQGPGRPRGNIQYF	TRBV3-1	TRBJ2-4
CASSQDRGPPKGELFF	TRBV3-1	TRBJ2-2
CASRDRIGANVLTF	TRBV12-3/TRBV12-4	TRBJ2-6
CASSPRVAGSSYNEQFF	TRBV5-1	TRBJ2-1
CASSYSTGTGTEAFF	TRBV6-5	TRBJ1-1
CASSLAPIDYSEKLFF	TRBV7-9	TRBJ1-4
CASSLGGPTYEQYF	TRBV5-1	TRBJ2-7
CASSPTTGGGVYNEQFF	TRBV3-1	TRBJ2-1
CASSPRGEGSPLHF	TRBV12-3/TRBV12-4	TRBJ1-6
CSARGPRVNQPQHF	TRBV20-1	TRBJ1-5
CSALWDRNEKLFF	TRBV20-1	TRBJ1-4
CASMDSSYEQYF	TRBV19	TRBJ2-7
CSAFDGNYGYTF	TRBV20-1	TRBJ1-2
CASSIGASSFPGLRGRTEAFF	TRBV21-1	TRBJ1-1
CASSLELGEVQYF	TRBV7-9	TRBJ2-5
CASSNRGGNEQFF	TRBV6-1	TRBJ2-1
CASSLAGGDYEQYF	TRBV5-1	TRBJ2-7
CASSLGTSGGADTQYF	TRBV5-1	TRBJ2-3
CASSPDRASYNEQFF	TRBV4-1	TRBJ2-1
CASTFKGRQRGWPQHF	TRBV6-5	TRBJ1-5
CASRSGGAVDTQYF	TRBV7-2	TRBJ2-3
CASSQAQESDTQYF	TRBV4-3	TRBJ2-3